The rows below give T cell receptor beta chains drawn from one sample of a study of cytomegalovirus exposure and HLA in healthy donors. Method: immunoSEQ multiplex PCR; TCRdb's copy keeps in-frame clones and lacks some. The sample has more than 95,000 clones; over 70% are singletons. Sequencing input: PBMCs. The receptors derive from a middle-aged woman in good health and CMV-seropositive. CDR3s include the opening cysteine and the closing phenylalanine or tryptophan. A D gene is named only where the DNA matches it firmly.

V: TRBV19; D: -; J: TRBJ2-5; CDR3: CASSRGETSGETQYF
V: TRBV28; D: -; J: TRBJ2-5; CDR3: CASRPGFQETQYF
V: TRBV5-4; D: -; J: TRBJ1-1; CDR3: CASSSLTENTEAFF
V: TRBV4-2; D: TRBD2; J: TRBJ2-1; CDR3: CASSHGGLAAYNEQFF
V: TRBV2; D: -; J: TRBJ2-7; CDR3: CASRPTEYEQYF
V: TRBV5-1; D: -; J: TRBJ1-2; CDR3: CASSRVQGSRGYTF
V: TRBV6-1; D: -; J: TRBJ2-4; CDR3: CATANGGLAKNIQYF
V: TRBV7-4; D: TRBD2; J: TRBJ2-1; CDR3: CASSLIAGGPYNEQFF
V: TRBV9; D: -; J: TRBJ2-5; CDR3: CASSVVGGRQETQYF
V: TRBV7-6; D: TRBD2; J: TRBJ2-1; CDR3: CASTHTKTTSGILFTYNEQFF
V: TRBV10-3; D: -; J: TRBJ1-1; CDR3: CAISPGANTEAFF
V: TRBV5-6; D: -; J: TRBJ2-3; CDR3: CASSFWGLGTDTQYF
V: TRBV7-8; D: -; J: TRBJ2-3; CDR3: CASAFRGADTQYF